A selection of T cell receptor beta chains follows, all from one sample in a study of T cell changes during pregnancy in multiple sclerosis. TCRdb's table, derived via immunoSEQ multiplex PCR, lists solely in-frame clones and lacks some. The profile covers tens of thousands of clones, with under 95% appearing a single time and less than 4.5% taken by the ten largest. The input for sequencing was peripheral blood, taken in the second trimester of pregnancy. The receptors shown here come from a female donor in good health, enrolled as a control in a pregnancy study. CDR3s include the opening cysteine and the closing phenylalanine or tryptophan. The D gene is left open where the match is weak. Some rows mark clone size as missing; the rest say once, few, many or name a class of expanded clone.

TRBD2,16,TRBV30,TRBJ2-3,.,TGTGCCTGGAGAACCGCCGGGACTAGCGGCACAGATACGCAGTATTTT,CAWRTAGTSGTDTQYF
.,15,TRBV18,TRBJ1-2,.,TGTGCCAGCTCACCACCGAGGGCGGGGAGAGATGGCTACACCTTC,CASSPPRAGRDGYTF
.,14,TRBV30,TRBJ2-7,.,TGTGCCTGGTCGGGACACCACAAAGGGTACGAGCAGTACTTC,CAWSGHHKGYEQYF
TRBD2,20,TRBV4-2,TRBJ2-3,.,TGTGCCAGCAGCCAAGTGCAGCGGGGGTTTTCCGGGACGAGCACAGATACGCAGTATTTT,CASSQVQRGFSGTSTDTQYF
.,12,TRBV19,TRBJ2-1,.,TGTGCCAGTAATACAGGGCACAATGAGCAGTTCTTC,CASNTGHNEQFF
.,16,TRBV29-1,TRBJ1-3,.,TGCAGCGTTGAAGAGGGGCAGGCAAGCTCTGGAAACACCATATATTTT,CSVEEGQASSGNTIYF
.,13,TRBV7-7,TRBJ2-1,once,TGTGCCAGCAGCTTTGGGCCCCCCAATGAGCAGTTCTTC,CASSFGPPNEQFF
TRBD1,15,TRBV6-1,TRBJ2-7,.,TGTGCCAGCAGTGAGGAGACAGGGGGGAACTACGAGCAGTACTTC,CASSEETGGNYEQYF
.,18,TRBV11-2,TRBJ2-1,.,TGTGCCAGCAGCTTAGCGTTTAGTAGCCCTAGCTCCTACAATGAGCAGTTCTTC,CASSLAFSSPSSYNEQFF
TRBD1,14,TRBV9,TRBJ1-1,.,TGTGCCAGCAGCGTAGGACAGGGGAACACTGAAGCTTTCTTT,CASSVGQGNTEAFF
.,15,TRBV18,TRBJ1-2,.,TGTGCCAGCTCACTAGCACAGGCAGTGCTCTATGGCTACACCTTC,CASSLAQAVLYGYTF
.,14,TRBV6-5,TRBJ1-1,.,TGTGCCAGCGCCCGGGAGTACACGAACACTGAAGCTTTCTTT,CASAREYTNTEAFF
TRBD2,15,TRBV11-2,TRBJ2-1,.,TGTGCCAGCACCCAGAGCGGGAGCTCCTACAATGAGCAGTTCTTC,CASTQSGSSYNEQFF
.,15,TRBV4-3,TRBJ1-2,.,TGCGCCAGCAGCCAAGAATGGGGGCAGATCTATGGCTACACCTTC,CASSQEWGQIYGYTF
.,14,TRBV7-2,TRBJ2-7,.,TGTGCCAGCAGCCGAGGGGGGGCTCAGTACGAGCAGTACTTC,CASSRGGAQYEQYF
.,15,TRBV15,TRBJ1-4,.,TGTGCCACCAGCAGAGGCAGGGGAGAGGGTGAAAAACTGTTTTTT,CATSRGRGEGEKLFF